The T cell receptor (beta chain) described here comes from a study of blood T cell repertoires in COVID-19. Across the whole study: PBMCs, B-cell-depleted T cells, or T cells were the source of the cDNA or gDNA that made up the material.

As originally analysed: Estimation of nucleated cell counts relied on the amplification of reference gene primers. TCRdb's copy holds only in-frame clones and misses some; the assay was immunoSEQ multiplex PCR. V, J and clone size derive from that table, while D and trimming were established from the DNA sequence. The profile shows some 250,000 clones, about four fifths of them singletons. The material sequenced was peripheral blood. This clonotype originated in a woman aged 18-35 years with acute or convalescent COVID-19.

Here the CDR3 reads CASSFGQYPEAFF. As DNA, the CDR3 is TGTGCCAGCAGTTTTGGACAGTATCCAGAAGCTTTCTTT. This chain links TRBV28 with TRBJ1-1, with D perhaps matching TRBD1 (6 bases). In germline, CDR1 is MDHEN, CDR2 SYDVKM. The V and J ends lost 3 bases and 8 bases respectively, with 13 bases between them. The CDR3 length is 13 residues.